This T cell receptor (beta chain) was found in a study of T cell responses to AZD1222 COVID-19 vaccine. CDR3 size: 14 residues. V was trimmed by 3 bases and J by 9 bases, leaving 17 bases between them. Germline-derived CDR1 and CDR2 are MRHNA and SNTAGT. Sequencing was performed with immunoSEQ multiplex PCR; in TCRdb, only in-frame clones are kept and a portion is missing. The sample yields 100,000 to 150,000 clones, approximately 86% seen once. J is TRBJ1-2 and V is TRBV6-4; D possibly corresponds to TRBD1 (5 bases). The material sequenced was peripheral blood, taken 28 days after the second AZD1222 dose. The receptor comes from an adult who received the AZD1222 COVID-19 vaccine. CDR3 region: CASSEGRFLGSYTF. In nucleotides, the CDR3 is TGTGCCAGCAGTGAGGGACGGTTCCTAGGGAGCTACACCTTC.